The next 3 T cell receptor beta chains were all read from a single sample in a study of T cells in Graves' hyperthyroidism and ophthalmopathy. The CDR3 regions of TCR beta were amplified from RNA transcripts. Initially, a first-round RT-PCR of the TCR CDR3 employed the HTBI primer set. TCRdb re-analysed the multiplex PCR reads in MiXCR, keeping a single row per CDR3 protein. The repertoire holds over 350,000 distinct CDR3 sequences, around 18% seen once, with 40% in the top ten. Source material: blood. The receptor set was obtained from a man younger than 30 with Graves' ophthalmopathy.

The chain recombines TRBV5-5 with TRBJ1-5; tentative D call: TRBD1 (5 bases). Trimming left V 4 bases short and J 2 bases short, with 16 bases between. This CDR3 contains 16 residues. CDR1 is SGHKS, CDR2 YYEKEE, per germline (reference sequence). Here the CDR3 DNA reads TGTGCCAGCAGCCCTGGGGCCGGCGGGGGCAATCAGCCCCAGCATTTT. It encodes CASSPGAGGGNQPQHF.

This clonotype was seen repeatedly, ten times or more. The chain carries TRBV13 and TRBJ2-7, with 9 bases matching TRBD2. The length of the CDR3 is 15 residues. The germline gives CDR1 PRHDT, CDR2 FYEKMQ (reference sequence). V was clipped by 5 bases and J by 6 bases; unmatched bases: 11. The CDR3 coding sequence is TGTGCCAGCAGCCCTTACAGCGGGGGGAGCGGCGAGCAGTACTTC. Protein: CASSPYSGGSGEQYF. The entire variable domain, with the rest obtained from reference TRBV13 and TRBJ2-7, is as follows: AAGVIQSPRHLIKEKRETATLKCYPIPRHDTVYWYQQGPGQDPQFLISFYEKMQSDKGSIPDRFSAQQFSDYHSELNMSSLELGDSALYFCASSPYSGGSGEQYFGPGTRLTVT.

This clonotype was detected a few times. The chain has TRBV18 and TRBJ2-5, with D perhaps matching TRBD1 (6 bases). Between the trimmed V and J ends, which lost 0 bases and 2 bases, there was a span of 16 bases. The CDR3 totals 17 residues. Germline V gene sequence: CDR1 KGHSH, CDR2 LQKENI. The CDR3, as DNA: TGTGCCAGCTCACCACCTTTAGGGTCCCAGGGGCAAGAGACCCAGTACTTC. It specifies CASSPPLGSQGQETQYF.